Presented here are 9 T cell receptor beta chains from one specimen sequenced in a study of shared clonotypes between healthy human individuals. Assay used: immunoSEQ multiplex PCR; TCRdb lists only in-frame clones, some missing. The table records nearly 500,000 clones, 76% of them present only once. Sequenced input: PBMCs. These receptor sequences come from a woman in her 40s in good health. Some clones in this sample may be carry-over from other donors' samples.

In DNA form, the CDR3 reads TGTGCCAGCAAAGCCACGGCTTTCGGCGTCGGGGAGCTGTTTTTT. Protein: CASKATAFGVGELFF. V is TRBV27 and J is TRBJ2-2; D unclear. This CDR3 contains 15 residues. The germline V and J ends were trimmed by 7 bases and 7 bases, with 19 bases remaining between them. In germline, CDR1 is MNHEY, CDR2 SMNVEV (reference sequence).

The V and J genes are TRBV7-2 and TRBJ2-7; 11 nucleotides agree with TRBD2. Per germline, CDR1 SGHTA and CDR2 FQGNSA. This CDR3 is 15 amino acids long. V dropped 5 bases and J dropped 6; count of bases not matched to a gene: 9. DNA of the CDR3: TGTGCCAGCAGCCCTGACCTAGCGGGAGGTGGCGAGCAGTACTTC. Its protein is CASSPDLAGGGEQYF.

The chain recombines TRBV6-9 with TRBJ1-2; tentative D call: TRBD1 (5 bases). The CDR3 totals 12 residues. The germline V gene has CDR1 MNHGY and CDR2 SVAAGI. Trimming took 3 bases from V and 12 from J, leaving 14 bases between them. The CDR3 DNA sequence: TGTGCCAGCAGTTACCTTTTGGGGACCGACACCTTC. It encodes CASSYLLGTDTF.

A few counts support this clone. The V gene is TRBV6-6, the J gene TRBJ2-1, with 13 bases fitting TRBD2. The CDR3 covers 15 residues. Germline-derived CDR1 and CDR2 are MNHNY and SVGAGI (reference sequence). The trim removed 5 bases at V and 6 bases at J, leaving 4 bases unmatched. This CDR3 is CASSRRTSGSNEQFF. In DNA form, the CDR3 reads TGTGCCAGCAGTCGTCGGACTAGCGGGAGCAATGAGCAGTTCTTC.

This CDR3 is CASSHPTTHGAEQFF. CDR3 DNA: TGTGCCAGCAGCCATCCTACCACTCATGGCGCTGAGCAGTTCTTC. V gene TRBV14 combines with J gene TRBJ2-1; D is undetermined. V was trimmed by 3 bases and J by 9 bases, leaving 18 bases between them. The CDR3 covers 15 residues. Germline CDR1 reads SGHDN; CDR2 reads FVKESK.

The chain uses TRBV9 and TRBJ2-5, with D perhaps TRBD1 (5 bases). The J call is doubtful: the DNA matches TRBJ2-7 better. This CDR3 contains 14 residues. Germline CDR1 and CDR2: SGDLS and YYNGEE. The CDR3 bases are TGTGCCAGCAGCGTAGGTAATGTGGGGCACGAGCAGTACTTC. It translates to CASSVGNVGHEQYF.

The V and J genes are TRBV5-8 and TRBJ2-3; D not certain. V lost 7 bases and J 5 bases, leaving 20 bases between the germline ends. This CDR3 is 15 amino acids long. Per germline, CDR1 SGHTS and CDR2 YDEGEE. The CDR3 region has the DNA TGTGCCAGCGGATATACGACAAGGGTTGGAGATACGCAGTATTTT. This sequence encodes CASGYTTRVGDTQYF.

The chain combines TRBV9 with TRBJ2-2; D not certain. This CDR3 is 12 amino acids long. The germline CDR1 and CDR2 sequences are SGDLS and YYNGEE. Trimming left V 4 bases short and J 1 base short, with 2 bases between. The CDR3 reads CASSRNTGELFF. CDR3 in DNA: TGTGCCAGCAGCAGGAACACCGGGGAGCTGTTTTTT.

This chain uses TRBV10-2 with TRBJ2-1; 14 nucleotides align to TRBD2. From germline, CDR1 is WSHSY and CDR2 SAAADI. Trimming removed 2 bases from V and 0 bases from J; junction bases left unmatched: 15. The CDR3 is 22 residues long. The CDR3 is CASSERGGLAGVRPSSYNEQFF. CDR3 bases: TGCGCCAGCAGTGAGAGGGGGGGACTAGCGGGAGTTCGCCCGAGCTCCTACAATGAGCAGTTCTTC.